Given below is one T cell receptor (beta chain) in context. Its antigen is currently unknown. This sample is drawn from a study of PD-L1 blockade in urothelial cancer. On the study more broadly: When patients started atezolizumab at some point between 2013 and 2014, it was given at 1,200 mg intravenously every 3 weeks. Median blood clonality was 0.080, with tens of thousands of unique TCRs.

General study points: Durable-benefit cases showed more tumor-associated blood clone expansion at 3 weeks.

This CDR3 is 14 amino acids long. Trimming cost V 4 bases and J 4 bases; bases outside gene matches: 7. The germline gives CDR1 GTSNPN, CDR2 SVGIG (reference sequence). Profiling relied on immunoSEQ multiplex PCR, and the TCRdb table lists in-frame clones only, not all of them. In the table there are 25,000 to 35,000 clones, 75% to 90% of which are singletons. The chain employs TRBV30 and TRBJ2-5; TRBD1 matches 9 bases. The receptor comes from a man in his fifties or sixties with urothelial cancer. The sequences come from PBMCs, collected around atezolizumab (anti-PD-L1) treatment. In DNA form, the CDR3 reads TGTGCCTGGACCAGGACAGGGGTAGGAGAGACCCAGTACTTC. Protein sequence: CAWTRTGVGETQYF.